These 30 T cell receptor beta chains were all obtained from the same sample, sequenced in a study of beta chain features in type 1 diabetes. Every isolated RNA sample was fully reverse transcribed, so sequencing captured expressed TCRB transcripts. The repertoire was sequenced with immunoSEQ multiplex PCR; TCRdb's copy has only in-frame clones and lacks some. This table holds some 350,000 clones, over 8.5% found once. Whole-study findings and limits: Significant though moderate, a shortening of TCRB CDR3s appeared in all four CD4+ subsets of Type 1 diabetes patients.

No antigen is known for these receptors. Sequenced input: central memory CD4+ T cells from blood. All receptors derive from a man aged 25 to 40 with type 1 diabetes.

This rearrangement joins TRBV5-1 to TRBJ1-2; unclear D gene. The CDR3 sequence is 15 residues long. The V and J ends lost 0 bases and 3 bases respectively, with 12 bases between them. Looked up from germline, CDR1 is SGHRS and CDR2 is YFSETQ. The CDR3 DNA reads TGCGCCAGCAGCTTGGCCACGGTCCCTGACTATGGCTACACCTTC. It encodes CASSLATVPDYGYTF.

This clone was detected a few times. This chain joins TRBV7-2 and TRBJ1-5; D is unresolved. This CDR3 region has 13 residues. In germline, CDR1 is SGHTA, CDR2 FQGNSA. V gave up 4 bases and J gave up 5 bases, with 9 bases separating them. In DNA, the CDR3 is TGTGCCAGCAGCTCGAGCTATTATCAGCCCCAGCATTTT. It encodes CASSSSYYQPQHF.

The rearrangement joins TRBV5-1 to TRBJ2-7; 11 nucleotides align to TRBD2. This CDR3 is 14 amino acids long. The trim removed 4 bases at V and 6 bases at J, leaving 6 bases unmatched. Germline CDR1 and CDR2: SGHRS and YFSETQ. CDR3 sequence reads: CASSPGLAVPEQYF. As DNA, the CDR3 is TGCGCCAGCAGCCCGGGACTAGCGGTACCCGAGCAGTACTTC.

This clone was counted at least ten times. The V call is TRBV9, the J call TRBJ2-4, with 9 bases lining up with TRBD1. Germline V gene lookup returns CDR1 SGDLS and CDR2 YYNGEE. This CDR3 is 14 amino acids long. V was pared by 4 bases and J by 8 bases, with 7 bases of the junction left unmatched. This CDR3 reads CASSPRQGGYIQYF. CDR3 nucleotides: TGTGCCAGCAGCCCCCGACAGGGGGGATACATTCAGTACTTC.

This clone was observed a handful of times. The chain links TRBV27 to TRBJ2-7; TRBD1 matches at 11 bases. Germline lookup yields CDR1 MNHEY and CDR2 SMNVEV (reference sequence). There are 14 residues in the CDR3. The V segment lost 5 bases and the J segment 4 bases; nucleotides outside the gene matches: 4. DNA for the CDR3: TGTGCCAGCAGTCCGGACAGGGGGCTTTACGAGCAGTACTTC. This sequence encodes CASSPDRGLYEQYF.

This clone was detected only a few times. The chain recombines TRBV6-6 with TRBJ2-6; D unclear. CDR3 length: 12 residues. Trimming took off 8 bases at V and 2 bases at J, with 4 bases between the two ends. Germline lookup yields CDR1 MNHNY and CDR2 SVGAGI (reference sequence). The CDR3 DNA is TGTGCCAGCCAGGCTGGGGCCAACGTCCTGACTTTC. Encoded protein: CASQAGANVLTF.

This clone was observed a handful of times. The genes are TRBV9 and TRBJ2-3; 7 nucleotides line up with TRBD2. The CDR3 has 15 residues. Germline values: CDR1 SGDLS, CDR2 YYNGEE. After removal of 2 bases from V and 2 bases from J, the junction contained 5 bases not matched to a gene. The CDR3 spells CASSVVAGITDTQYF. The CDR3 DNA is TGTGCCAGCAGCGTCGTAGCGGGTATCACAGATACGCAGTATTTT.

This clone was counted between two and nine times. V gene TRBV19 combines with J gene TRBJ1-1; D remains ambiguous. Trimming shortened V by 4 bases and J by 1 base, and 7 bases separated the two germline ends. The CDR3 consists of 13 residues. Germline values: CDR1 LNHDA, CDR2 SQIVND (reference sequence). For the CDR3, the DNA is TGTGCCAGTAGTACCGGCGGGAACACTGAAGCTTTCTTT. It is translated as CASSTGGNTEAFF.

The genes are TRBV14 and TRBJ2-7; D might be TRBD1 or TRBD2, each matching 5 bases. The V gene lost 4 bases and the J gene lost 5 bases, with 21 bases spanning the gap. The CDR3 contains 16 residues. CDR1 SGHDN and CDR2 FVKESK come from the germline V gene. The CDR3 DNA is TGTGCCAGCAGCCTCGGACTCCCACTAAGGGGTCACGAGCAGTACTTC. Its protein is CASSLGLPLRGHEQYF.

This clone was seen a few times. This chain uses TRBV6-1 with TRBJ2-5; the match to TRBD1 covers 10 bases. CDR1 is MNHNS and CDR2 is SASEGT in the germline V gene. The CDR3 has 14 residues. J was trimmed by 4 bases and V by 6 bases; bases with no gene match: 5. The CDR3 DNA follows: TGTGCCAGCAGAAGACAGGGGGCCTCAGAGACCCAGTACTTC. Its translation is CASRRQGASETQYF.

This clone was observed a handful of times. The J gene is TRBJ2-1, the V gene TRBV29-1; TRBD1 matches at 7 bases. Losses at the gene ends were 2 bases for V and 8 bases for J; bases not matched to a gene: 6. Germline CDR1 is SQVTM and CDR2 is ANQGSEA. This CDR3 region has 13 residues. Here the CDR3 reads CSVEMDRTDEQFF. For the CDR3, the DNA is TGCAGCGTTGAAATGGACAGGACGGATGAGCAGTTCTTC.

The V gene is TRBV5-5, the J gene TRBJ2-2; tentative D call: TRBD1 (6 bases). V dropped 4 bases and J dropped 7 bases, with 11 bases sitting between them. There are 13 residues in the CDR3. The germline V gene encodes CDR1 SGHKS and CDR2 YYEKEE (reference sequence). The chain's CDR3 is CASSHQGYGELFF. For the CDR3, the DNA is TGTGCCAGCAGCCATCAGGGGTACGGGGAGCTGTTTTTT.

The chain employs TRBV27 and TRBJ1-2; 10 bases align to TRBD1. After removal of 5 bases from V and 8 bases from J, the junction contained 8 bases not matched to a gene. Per the germline V gene, CDR1 is MNHEY and CDR2 is SMNVEV (reference sequence). The CDR3 covers 14 residues. CDR3 region: CASSTPGTGDGYTF. The CDR3 coding sequence is TGTGCCAGCAGTACACCCGGGACAGGGGACGGCTACACCTTC.

This chain links TRBV27 with TRBJ2-7; 10 bases agree with TRBD2. The ends lost 4 bases at V and 3 bases at J; junction bases unmatched: 12. The CDR3 has 17 residues. CDR1 and CDR2 from the germline V gene are MNHEY and SMNVEV (reference sequence). The chain's CDR3 is CASSWQLTPSGSYEQYF. Written as DNA, the CDR3 is TGTGCCAGCAGTTGGCAACTGACACCTAGCGGGAGCTACGAGCAGTACTTC.

The sample holds a few counts of this clone. The chain links TRBV6-5 to TRBJ2-1; 9 bases are a match to TRBD1. J was trimmed by 6 bases and V by 4 bases; bases with no gene match: 10. The germline V gene encodes CDR1 MNHEY and CDR2 SVGAGI. This CDR3 has 16 residues. Here the CDR3 DNA reads TGTGCCAGCAGTTCGTACCGGGACAGGGAAGTCAATGAGCAGTTCTTC. Its translation is CASSSYRDREVNEQFF.

The V and J genes are TRBV9 and TRBJ2-7, with 7 bases that match TRBD1. The CDR3 totals 15 residues. J gave up 3 bases and V 4 bases, and 10 bases lay outside the gene matches. Germline V gene data show CDR1 as SGDLS and CDR2 as YYNGEE. The CDR3 sequence is CASSIGTDVLYEQYF. CDR3 DNA: TGTGCCAGCAGCATCGGGACAGACGTACTCTACGAGCAGTACTTC.

This clone was detected many times. The rearrangement joins TRBV14 to TRBJ2-7; 10 bases line up with TRBD1. Germline assignment: CDR1 SGHDN and CDR2 FVKESK. The CDR3 spans 16 residues. Trimming removed 4 bases from V and 4 bases from J; junction bases left unmatched: 10. The CDR3 DNA follows: TGTGCCAGCAGCCGACCCGGGACAGGGGCCGGATACGAGCAGTACTTC. Protein product: CASSRPGTGAGYEQYF.

This clone was recorded at least ten times. This chain joins TRBV7-8 and TRBJ1-4, with D unclear. Trimming pared 0 bases from V and 6 bases from J, leaving 8 bases between. Looked up from germline, CDR1 is SGHVS and CDR2 is FQNEAQ. The CDR3 is made up of 14 amino acids. The CDR3, as DNA: TGTGCCAGCAGCTTAGCGGTAACCTATGAAAAACTGTTTTTT. Translated: CASSLAVTYEKLFF.

J is TRBJ2-5 and V is TRBV18; unclear D gene. This CDR3 is 13 amino acids long. Germline values: CDR1 KGHSH, CDR2 LQKENI. The V end was cut by 3 bases, the J end by 1 base, with 6 bases between. The CDR3 DNA is TGTGCCAGCTCACCTATTACCCAAGAGACCCAGTACTTC. Amino acid sequence: CASSPITQETQYF. The full variable domain, its missing parts supplied by reference TRBV18 and TRBJ2-5, is NAGVMQNPRHLVRRRGQEARLRCSPMKGHSHVYWYRQLPEEGLKFMVYLQKENIIDESGMPKERFSAEFPKEGPSILRIQQVVRGDSAAYFCASSPITQETQYFGPGTRLLVL.

This chain joins TRBV6-1 and TRBJ1-1; no clear D gene. The CDR3 runs 14 residues. Germline loops: CDR1 MNHNS, CDR2 SASEGT. V was clipped by 1 base and J by 1 base, with 7 bases between them. The CDR3 loop reads CASSEVSRNTEAFF. The CDR3 DNA sequence: TGTGCCAGCAGTGAAGTTTCGAGGAACACTGAAGCTTTCTTT.

This chain links TRBV25-1 with TRBJ2-3, with a possible D match to TRBD2 (5 bases). V gave up 1 base and J gave up 6 bases, with 14 bases separating them. CDR1 is MGHDK, CDR2 SYGVNS, per germline. CDR3 length equals 15 residues. The CDR3, as DNA: TGTGCCAGCAGTGAATCAGGTGGGAGTTGGGATACGCAGTATTTT. This codes for CASSESGGSWDTQYF.

Comments on this clone: This CDR3 is also generated by other DNA sequences in the sample. CDR3 protein: CASSQDGGYGYTF. The CDR3 nucleotides read TGTGCCAGCAGCCAGGACGGTGGCTATGGCTACACCTTC. The rearrangement joins TRBV4-2 to TRBJ1-2; D remains unclear. Trimming left V 3 bases short and J 4 bases short, with 9 bases between. The CDR3 sequence is 13 residues long. The germline gives CDR1 LGHNA, CDR2 YNFKEQ.

This clone was recorded a few times. The chain is built from TRBV4-1 and TRBJ2-7; D unresolved. The ends were cut back, 4 bases at V and 0 bases at J, with 13 bases in the middle. Germline assignment: CDR1 MGHRA and CDR2 YSYEKL. This CDR3 is 15 amino acids long. This CDR3 is CASSPRERLSYEQYF. DNA of the CDR3: TGCGCCAGCAGCCCCCGCGAGCGTCTCTCCTACGAGCAGTACTTC.

The rearrangement uses TRBV5-4 and TRBJ2-5; TRBD2 aligns across 7 bases. Trimming cost V 7 bases and J 3 bases; bases outside gene matches: 9. The germline gives CDR1 SGHNT, CDR2 YYREEE (reference sequence). The CDR3 covers 14 residues. The CDR3 spells CASCVRAGEETQYF. In DNA form, the CDR3 reads TGTGCCAGCTGTGTCAGGGCGGGAGAAGAGACCCAGTACTTC.

This clone has a handful of counts. The chain uses TRBV29-1 and TRBJ2-3; TRBD2 aligns across 9 bases. After removal of 6 bases from V and 2 bases from J, the junction contained 6 bases not matched to a gene. Germline CDR1 is SQVTM and CDR2 is ANQGSEA. The CDR3 consists of 14 residues. The CDR3 DNA sequence: TGCAGCGTCGATAGCGGGAGACACACAGATACGCAGTATTTT. Amino acids: CSVDSGRHTDTQYF.

CDR3 in amino acids: CALRQSSYNEQFF. CDR3 coding DNA: TGTGCCCTCCGGCAGAGCTCCTACAATGAGCAGTTCTTC. The chain is built from TRBV7-2 and TRBJ2-1; D is unclear. The CDR3 consists of 13 residues. The V and J ends lost 11 bases and 0 bases respectively, with 11 bases between them. CDR1 is SGHTA and CDR2 is FQGNSA in the germline V gene. The full variable domain, with the rest looked up from reference TRBV7-2 and TRBJ2-1, is GAGVSQSPSNKVTEKGKDVELRCDPISGHTALYWYRQSLGQGLEFLIYFQGNSAPDKSGLPSDRFSAERTGGSVSTLTIQRTQQEDSAVYLCALRQSSYNEQFFGPGTRLTVL.

The chain employs TRBV11-2 and TRBJ1-5; D ambiguous. This CDR3 has 14 residues. Between the trimmed V and J ends, which lost 0 bases and 6 bases, there was a span of 9 bases. Germline-derived CDR1 and CDR2 are SGHAT and FQNNGV. The CDR3 region has the DNA TGTGCCAGCAGCTTAGATGGAGGGTTTCAGCCCCAGCATTTT. It is translated as CASSLDGGFQPQHF.

This chain connects TRBV28 to TRBJ1-1, with a possible D match to TRBD1 (6 bases). The CDR3 is 16 residues long. CDR1 and CDR2 (germline): MDHEN, SYDVKM. V was trimmed by 6 bases and J by 1 base, leaving 18 bases between them. CDR3 amino acids: CASSPQGFRGNTEAFF. DNA of the CDR3: TGTGCCAGCAGCCCCCAGGGGTTCAGGGGGAACACTGAAGCTTTCTTT.

The rearrangement links TRBV7-6 to TRBJ1-3; D call uncertain. The CDR3 loop spans 15 amino acids. V lost 4 bases and J 3 bases, leaving 13 bases between the germline ends. The germline V gene has CDR1 SGHVS and CDR2 FNYEAQ. CDR3 bases: TGTGCCAGCAGCTCTGGGATAGGATATGGAAACACCATATATTTT. This codes for CASSSGIGYGNTIYF.

This clone was seen only a few times. This chain links TRBV27 with TRBJ2-7, with TRBD2 matching 8 bases. Trimming took 5 bases from V and 0 from J; bases not matched to a gene: 6. Germline assignment: CDR1 MNHEY and CDR2 SMNVEV (reference sequence). The CDR3 contains 15 residues. This CDR3 reads CASSPGRGISYEQYF. Written as DNA, the CDR3 is TGTGCCAGCAGTCCCGGGAGGGGGATCTCCTACGAGCAGTACTTC.